This T cell receptor (beta chain) was profiled in a study of shared clonotypes between healthy human individuals. On the study more broadly: Donors, aged 18 to 49, were two women and a few men.

Once extracted for a subset, genomic DNA was divided evenly among several immunoSEQ plates. Generated by immunoSEQ multiplex PCR, the TCRdb table keeps only in-frame clones and is missing some. The sample lists roughly 2,000,000 clones, about 95% occurring once. CD45RO-negative cells were positively selected for CCR7, leaving out terminally differentiated effector memory CD45RA+ cells. Those who donated, Caucasian adults without exception, all lived in Nashville, Tennessee. V was pared by 0 bases and J by 2 bases, with 15 bases between. This CDR3 comprises 16 residues. Germline CDR1 reads SGHDT; CDR2 reads YYEEEE.

This TCR was recovered from a man younger than 35 in good health. The sequenced sample was naive CD8+ T cells sorted from blood. This chain uses TRBV5-6 with TRBJ2-7, with D perhaps matching TRBD1 (6 bases). The CDR3 region is CASSLGYRVSTYEQYF. Here the CDR3 DNA reads TGTGCCAGCAGCTTGGGCTACAGGGTATCCACCTACGAGCAGTACTTC.